Listed here are 15 T cell receptor beta chains from one sample, sequenced in a study of identical twins. TCRdb re-called the 5' RACE reads through MiXCR, storing one row per CDR3 protein. Among about 520,000 distinct CDR3 sequences listed, 22% were seen once. These data are also associated with another study on T cells expressing NK-cell markers.

The source material was CD4+ T cells sorted from blood. These TCRs come from a woman between 18 and 30 years old in good health.

This rearrangement joins TRBV5-1 to TRBJ2-3; D possibly corresponds to TRBD1 (5 bases). Trimming left V 4 bases short and J 3 bases short, with 15 bases between. This CDR3 contains 15 residues. Looked up from germline, CDR1 is SGHRS and CDR2 is YFSETQ. For the CDR3, the DNA is TGCGCCAGCAGCCTCCTAGGGGCAGGAACAGATACGCAGTATTTT. It codes for CASSLLGAGTDTQYF. Full variable domain (rest looked up from reference TRBV5-1 and TRBJ2-3): KAGVTQTPRYLIKTRGQQVTLSCSPISGHRSVSWYQQTPGQGLQFLFEYFSETQRNKGNFPGRFSGRQFSNSRSEMNVSTLELGDSALYLCASSLLGAGTDTQYFGPGTRLTVL.

This clonotype has only a few counts. This sequence joins TRBV29-1 and TRBJ2-1, with a possible D match to TRBD2 (6 bases). CDR1 SQVTM and CDR2 ANQGSEA come from the germline V gene. The CDR3 length is 15 residues. Trimming removed 4 bases from V and 4 bases from J, with 17 bases in between. CDR3 loop: CSVAWDSGPYNEQFF. The CDR3 nucleotides are TGCAGCGTTGCCTGGGACTCCGGACCTTACAATGAGCAGTTCTTC.

The J gene is TRBJ2-1, the V gene TRBV11-2; 9 bases match TRBD2. The junction had 9 bases not matched to a gene; V was cut back by 3 bases and J by 0 bases. The length of the CDR3 is 18 residues. Germline loops: CDR1 SGHAT, CDR2 FQNNGV. CDR3 region: CASSFHAGGGTSYNEQFF. The DNA of the CDR3 is TGTGCCAGCAGCTTCCACGCGGGAGGGGGGACCTCCTACAATGAGCAGTTCTTC.

There are a few counts of this clonotype. The rearrangement joins TRBV11-2 to TRBJ2-5; no firm D call. V was clipped by 6 bases and J by 7 bases, with 9 bases between them. This CDR3 has 11 residues. Germline CDR1 SGHAT, CDR2 FQNNGV. The CDR3, as DNA: TGTGCCAGCAGTCAACGAGGGACCCAGTACTTC. It is translated as CASSQRGTQYF.

This clonotype was detected a few times. J is TRBJ2-1 and V is TRBV11-2, with TRBD2 as a possible D gene (6 bases). The germline V and J ends were trimmed by 5 bases and 7 bases, with 18 bases remaining between them. The V gene's germline CDR1 is SGHAT and CDR2 FQNNGV. This CDR3 is 15 amino acids long. CDR3 DNA: TGTGCCAGCAGCCGACCGGGACTGAGCGCGAATGAGCAGTTCTTC. Its translation: CASSRPGLSANEQFF.

This clonotype was seen a handful of times. The J gene is TRBJ2-3, the V gene TRBV9; 9 bases are shared with TRBD2. Trimming took 3 bases from V and 5 from J; bases not matched to a gene: 10. Germline-derived CDR1 and CDR2 are SGDLS and YYNGEE. The CDR3 runs to 16 residues. The CDR3 here is CASSAEREAWGDTQYF. In DNA, the CDR3 is TGTGCCAGCAGCGCCGAGCGGGAGGCTTGGGGAGATACGCAGTATTTT. The whole variable domain, remainder taken from reference TRBV9 and TRBJ2-3, is DSGVTQTPKHLITATGQRVTLRCSPRSGDLSVYWYQQSLDQGLQFLIQYYNGEERAKGNILERFSAQQFPDLHSELNLSSLELGDSALYFCASSAEREAWGDTQYFGPGTRLTVL.

This clonotype was recorded at least ten times. The rearrangement uses TRBV12-3 or TRBV12-4 and TRBJ1-1; D is undetermined. There are 13 residues in the CDR3. The V gene lost 8 bases and the J gene lost 5 bases, with 15 bases spanning the gap. CDR3 DNA: TGTGCCAGCGCAAAGGCTTTTAGGACTGAAGCTTTCTTT. It is translated as CASAKAFRTEAFF.

The chain employs TRBV12-3 or TRBV12-4 and TRBJ1-1; TRBD1 matches at 8 bases. The ends lost 6 bases at V and 5 bases at J; junction bases unmatched: 8. The CDR3 extends over 14 amino acids. As DNA, the CDR3 is TGTGCCAGCAGAGGGACAGGTGCGGGAACTGAAGCTTTCTTT. As protein: CASRGTGAGTEAFF.

CDR3 region: CASAQKGTDTQYF. CDR3 in DNA: TGTGCCAGCGCCCAAAAAGGCACAGATACGCAGTATTTT. The chain recombines TRBV7-3 with TRBJ2-3, with D uncertain. CDR1 is SGHTA, CDR2 FQGTGA, per germline. This CDR3 is 13 amino acids long. Trimming removed 8 bases from V and 1 base from J, with 10 bases in between.

The chain is built from TRBV14 and TRBJ1-2, with D possibly matching TRBD1 (6 bases). This CDR3 contains 13 residues. Deletions cut 6 bases from V and 4 bases from J, with 12 bases between. Germline V CDR1 and CDR2: SGHDN, FVKESK. The CDR3 is CASRGDRSYGYTF. The CDR3 nucleotides are TGTGCCAGCAGGGGCGACAGGTCCTATGGCTACACCTTC.

This clonotype was observed a few times. The chain is built from TRBV7-2 and TRBJ2-1, with TRBD2 matching 14 bases. Per germline, CDR1 SGHTA and CDR2 FQGNSA. The CDR3 length is 17 residues. The trim removed 6 bases at V and 2 bases at J, leaving 6 bases unmatched. The CDR3 loop reads CASRGLAGGKTYNEQFF. CDR3 in DNA: TGTGCCAGCAGAGGACTAGCGGGAGGAAAGACCTACAATGAGCAGTTCTTC.

At least ten counts were recorded for this clonotype. This rearrangement joins TRBV2 to TRBJ1-1; D not certain. CDR3 length equals 11 residues. V gave up 5 bases and J gave up 3 bases, with 4 bases separating them. The V gene's germline CDR1 is SNHLY and CDR2 FYNNEI. The DNA for the CDR3 is TGTGCCAGCAGTACGGACACTGAAGCTTTCTTT. Encoded protein: CASSTDTEAFF.

The rearrangement joins TRBV20-1 to TRBJ1-6, with a weak D call TRBD1 (6 bases). This CDR3 is 16 amino acids long. Germline CDR1 is DFQATT and CDR2 is SNEGSKA (reference sequence). Trimming left V 3 bases short and J 5 bases short, with 17 bases between. The CDR3 DNA reads TGCAGTGCTAGGGCCGGCTATGGACAGAATAATTCACCCCTCCACTTT. Encoded protein: CSARAGYGQNNSPLHF.

V and J are TRBV5-1 and TRBJ2-3; D possibly corresponds to TRBD2 (5 bases). The CDR3 consists of 15 residues. The V and J ends lost 4 bases and 2 bases respectively, with 14 bases between them. Per germline, CDR1 SGHRS and CDR2 YFSETQ. The CDR3 sequence is CASSHGRGYTDTQYF. CDR3 coding DNA: TGCGCCAGCAGCCATGGACGGGGATACACAGATACGCAGTATTTT.

The rearrangement joins TRBV9 to TRBJ2-1; D is undetermined. CDR3 size: 14 residues. CDR1 and CDR2 from the germline V gene are SGDLS and YYNGEE. The V end was cut by 5 bases, the J end by 0 bases, with 9 bases between. CDR3 coding DNA: TGTGCCAGCAGTAATGGGGTCTCCTACAATGAGCAGTTCTTC. This codes for CASSNGVSYNEQFF.